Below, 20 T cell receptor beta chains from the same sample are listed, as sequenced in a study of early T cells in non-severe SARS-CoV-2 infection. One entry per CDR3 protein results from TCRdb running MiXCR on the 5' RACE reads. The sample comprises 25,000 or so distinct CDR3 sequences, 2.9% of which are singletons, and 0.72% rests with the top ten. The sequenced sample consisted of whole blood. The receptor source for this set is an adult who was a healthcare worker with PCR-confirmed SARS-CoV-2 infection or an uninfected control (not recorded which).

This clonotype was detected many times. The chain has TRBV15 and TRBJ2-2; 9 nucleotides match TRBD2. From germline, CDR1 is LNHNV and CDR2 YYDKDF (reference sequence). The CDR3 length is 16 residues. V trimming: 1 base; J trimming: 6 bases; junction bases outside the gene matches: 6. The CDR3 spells CATSRALGLAPGELFF. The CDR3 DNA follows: TGTGCCACCAGCAGAGCTTTAGGACTAGCGCCCGGGGAGCTGTTTTTT.

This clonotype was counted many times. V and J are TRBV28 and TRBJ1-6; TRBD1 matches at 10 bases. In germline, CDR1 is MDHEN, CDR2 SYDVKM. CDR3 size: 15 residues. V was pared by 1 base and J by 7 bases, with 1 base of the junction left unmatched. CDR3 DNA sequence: TGTGCCAGCAGTTTATTGGACAGGGGGAATTCACCCCTCCACTTT. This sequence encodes CASSLLDRGNSPLHF.

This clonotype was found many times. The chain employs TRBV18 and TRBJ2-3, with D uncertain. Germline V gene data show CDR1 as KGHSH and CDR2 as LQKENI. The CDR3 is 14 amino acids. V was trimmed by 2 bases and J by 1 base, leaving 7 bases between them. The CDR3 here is CASSPLAGTDTQYF. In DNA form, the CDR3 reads TGTGCCAGCTCACCATTGGCGGGCACAGATACGCAGTATTTT.

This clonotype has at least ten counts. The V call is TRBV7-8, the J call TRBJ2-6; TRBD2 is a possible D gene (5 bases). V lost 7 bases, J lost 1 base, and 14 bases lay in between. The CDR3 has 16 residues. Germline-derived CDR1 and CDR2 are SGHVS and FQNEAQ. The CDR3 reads CASTATRGSGANVLTF. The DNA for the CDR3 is TGTGCCAGCACCGCTACTCGGGGATCTGGGGCCAACGTCCTGACTTTC.

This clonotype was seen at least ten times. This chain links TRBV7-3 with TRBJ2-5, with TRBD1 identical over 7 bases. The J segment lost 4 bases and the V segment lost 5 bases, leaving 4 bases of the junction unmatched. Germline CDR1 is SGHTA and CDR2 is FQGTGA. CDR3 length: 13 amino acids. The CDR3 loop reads CASSQGVRETQYF. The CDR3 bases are TGTGCCAGCAGCCAGGGGGTACGAGAGACCCAGTACTTC.

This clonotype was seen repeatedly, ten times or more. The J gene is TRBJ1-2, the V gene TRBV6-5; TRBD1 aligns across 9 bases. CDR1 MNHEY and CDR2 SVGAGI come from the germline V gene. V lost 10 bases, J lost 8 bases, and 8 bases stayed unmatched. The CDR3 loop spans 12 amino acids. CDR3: CATKMTGGGYTF. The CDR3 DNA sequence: TGTGCCACCAAAATGACAGGGGGAGGCTACACCTTC.

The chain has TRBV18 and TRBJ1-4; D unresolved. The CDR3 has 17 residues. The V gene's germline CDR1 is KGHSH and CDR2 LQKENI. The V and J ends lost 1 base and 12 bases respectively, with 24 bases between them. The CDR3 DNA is TGTGCCAGCTCACCACTTGCTTTTGATCCTGCCAGAACCCAACTGTTTTTT. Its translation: CASSPLAFDPARTQLFF. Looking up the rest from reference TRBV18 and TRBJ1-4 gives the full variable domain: NAGVMQNPRHLVRRRGQEARLRCSPMKGHSHVYWYRQLPEEGLKFMVYLQKENIIDESGMPKERFSAEFPKEGPSILRIQQVVRGDSAAYFCASSPLAFDPARTQLFFGSGTQLSVL.

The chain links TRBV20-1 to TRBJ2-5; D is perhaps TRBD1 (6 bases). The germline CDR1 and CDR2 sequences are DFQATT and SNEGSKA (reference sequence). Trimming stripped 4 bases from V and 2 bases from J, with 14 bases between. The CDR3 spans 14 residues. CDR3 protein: CSATGRDNQETQYF. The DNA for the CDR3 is TGCAGTGCTACTGGCAGGGACAATCAAGAGACCCAGTACTTC.

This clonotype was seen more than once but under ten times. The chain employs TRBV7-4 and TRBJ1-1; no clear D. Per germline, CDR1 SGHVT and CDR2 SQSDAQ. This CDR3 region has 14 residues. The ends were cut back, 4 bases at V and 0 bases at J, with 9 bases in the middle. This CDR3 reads CASSSPPVNTEAFF. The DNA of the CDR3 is TGTGCCAGCAGCTCCCCGCCGGTGAACACTGAAGCTTTCTTT.

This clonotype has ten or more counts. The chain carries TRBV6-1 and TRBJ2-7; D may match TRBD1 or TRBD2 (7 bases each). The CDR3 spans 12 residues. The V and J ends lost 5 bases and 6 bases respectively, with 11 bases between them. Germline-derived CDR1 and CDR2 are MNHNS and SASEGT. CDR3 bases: TGTGCCAGCAGTAGGGAGGGGGCCGAGCAGTACGTC. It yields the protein CASSREGAEQYV.

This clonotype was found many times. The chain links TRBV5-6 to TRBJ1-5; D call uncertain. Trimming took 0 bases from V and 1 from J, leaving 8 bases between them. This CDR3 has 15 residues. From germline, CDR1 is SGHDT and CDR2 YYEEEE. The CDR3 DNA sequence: TGTGCCAGCAGCTTGGACCCGTCGAGCAATCAGCCCCAGCATTTT. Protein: CASSLDPSSNQPQHF.

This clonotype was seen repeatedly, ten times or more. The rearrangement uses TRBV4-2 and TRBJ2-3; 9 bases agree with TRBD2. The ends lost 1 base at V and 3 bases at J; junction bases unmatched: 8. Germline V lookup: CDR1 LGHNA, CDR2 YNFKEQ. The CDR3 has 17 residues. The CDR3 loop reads CASSQGMAGGITDTQYF. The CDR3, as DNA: TGTGCCAGCAGCCAAGGAATGGCGGGGGGGATTACAGATACGCAGTATTTT.

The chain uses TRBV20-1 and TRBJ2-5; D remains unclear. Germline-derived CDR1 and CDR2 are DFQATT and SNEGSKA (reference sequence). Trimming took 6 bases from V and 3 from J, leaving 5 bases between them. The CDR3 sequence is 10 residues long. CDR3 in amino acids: CSAIKETQYF. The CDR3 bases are TGCAGTGCGATAAAAGAGACCCAGTACTTC.

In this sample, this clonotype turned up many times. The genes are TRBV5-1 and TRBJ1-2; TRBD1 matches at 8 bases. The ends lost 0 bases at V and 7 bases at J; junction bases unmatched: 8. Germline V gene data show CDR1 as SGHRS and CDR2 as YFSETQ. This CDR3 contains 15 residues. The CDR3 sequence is CASSLGTGRIGGYTF. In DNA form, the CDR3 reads TGCGCCAGCAGCTTGGGGACAGGGAGGATCGGTGGCTACACCTTC.

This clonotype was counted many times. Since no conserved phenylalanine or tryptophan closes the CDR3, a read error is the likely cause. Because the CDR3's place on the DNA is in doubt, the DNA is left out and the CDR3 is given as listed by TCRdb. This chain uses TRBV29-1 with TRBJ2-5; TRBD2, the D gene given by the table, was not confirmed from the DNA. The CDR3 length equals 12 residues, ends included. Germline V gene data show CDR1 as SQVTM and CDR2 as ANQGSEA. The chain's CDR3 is CSVEMGLAGASL.

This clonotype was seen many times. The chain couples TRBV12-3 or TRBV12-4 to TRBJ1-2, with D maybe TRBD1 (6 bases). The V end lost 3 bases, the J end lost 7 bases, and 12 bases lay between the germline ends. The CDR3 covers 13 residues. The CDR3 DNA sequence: TGTGCCAGCAGTTTTGGGGGGCGCGGTGGCTACACCTTC. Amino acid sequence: CASSFGGRGGYTF.

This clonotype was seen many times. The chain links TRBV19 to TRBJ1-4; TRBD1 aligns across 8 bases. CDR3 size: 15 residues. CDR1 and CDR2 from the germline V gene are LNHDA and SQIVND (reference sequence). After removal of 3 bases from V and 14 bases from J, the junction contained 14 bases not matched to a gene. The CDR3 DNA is TGTGCCAGTAGTATGTCAGGACAGGGTATTGCTCGGCTGTTTTTT. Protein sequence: CASSMSGQGIARLFF.

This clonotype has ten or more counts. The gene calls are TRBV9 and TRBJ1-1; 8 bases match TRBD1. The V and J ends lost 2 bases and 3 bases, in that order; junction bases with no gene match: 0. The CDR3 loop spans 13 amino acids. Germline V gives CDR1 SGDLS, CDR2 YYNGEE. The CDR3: CASSVDRDTEAFF. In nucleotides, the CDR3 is TGTGCCAGCAGCGTGGACAGGGACACTGAAGCTTTCTTT. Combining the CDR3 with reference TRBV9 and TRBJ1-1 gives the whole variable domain DSGVTQTPKHLITATGQRVTLRCSPRSGDLSVYWYQQSLDQGLQFLIQYYNGEERAKGNILERFSAQQFPDLHSELNLSSLELGDSALYFCASSVDRDTEAFFGQGTRLTVV.

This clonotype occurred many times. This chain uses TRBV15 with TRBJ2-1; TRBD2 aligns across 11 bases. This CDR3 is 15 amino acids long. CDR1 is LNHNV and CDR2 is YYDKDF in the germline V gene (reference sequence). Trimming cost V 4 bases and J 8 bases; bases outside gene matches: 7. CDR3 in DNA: TGTGCCACCAGCATTTTTAGCGGGGGGGCTTATGAGCAGTTCTTC. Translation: CATSIFSGGAYEQFF.

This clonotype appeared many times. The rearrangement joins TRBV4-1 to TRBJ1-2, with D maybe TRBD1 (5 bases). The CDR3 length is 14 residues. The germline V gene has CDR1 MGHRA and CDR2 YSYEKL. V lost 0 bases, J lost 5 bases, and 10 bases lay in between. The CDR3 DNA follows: TGCGCCAGCAGCCAAGATTCAGGGTTGTATGGCTACACCTTC. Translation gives CASSQDSGLYGYTF.